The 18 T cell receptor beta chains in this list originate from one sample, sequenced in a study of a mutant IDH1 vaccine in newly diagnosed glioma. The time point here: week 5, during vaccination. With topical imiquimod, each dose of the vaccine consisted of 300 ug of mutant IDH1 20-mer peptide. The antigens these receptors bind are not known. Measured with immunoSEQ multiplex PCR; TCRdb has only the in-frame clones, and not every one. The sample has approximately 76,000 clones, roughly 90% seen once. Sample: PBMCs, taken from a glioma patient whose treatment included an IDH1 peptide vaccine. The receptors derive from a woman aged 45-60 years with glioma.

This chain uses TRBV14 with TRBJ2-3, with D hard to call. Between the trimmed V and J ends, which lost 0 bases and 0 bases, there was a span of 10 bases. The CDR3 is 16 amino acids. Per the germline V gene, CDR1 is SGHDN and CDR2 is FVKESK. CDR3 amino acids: CASSQEASLSTDTQYF. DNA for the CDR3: TGTGCCAGCAGCCAAGAAGCGTCCCTTAGCACAGATACGCAGTATTTT.

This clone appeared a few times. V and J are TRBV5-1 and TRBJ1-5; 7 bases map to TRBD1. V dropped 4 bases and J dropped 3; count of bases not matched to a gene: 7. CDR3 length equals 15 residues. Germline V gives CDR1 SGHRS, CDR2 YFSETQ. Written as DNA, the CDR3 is TGCGCCAGCAGCCCCGGGACAGCACCCAATCAGCCCCAGCATTTT. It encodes CASSPGTAPNQPQHF.

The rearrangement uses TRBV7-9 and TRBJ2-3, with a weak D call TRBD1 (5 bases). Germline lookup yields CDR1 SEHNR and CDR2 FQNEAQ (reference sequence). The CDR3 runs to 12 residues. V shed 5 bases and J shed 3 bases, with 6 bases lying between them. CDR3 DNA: TGTGCCAGCAGCAGACAGACAGATACGCAGTATTTT. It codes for CASSRQTDTQYF.

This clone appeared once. CDR3 nucleotide sequence: TGTGCCAGCAGCTTTCGGACAGTTTCCTACGAGCAGTACTTC. Amino acids: CASSFRTVSYEQYF. The J gene is TRBJ2-7, the V gene TRBV5-6, with a tentative D call TRBD1 (6 bases). CDR3 length: 14 residues. Germline loops: CDR1 SGHDT, CDR2 YYEEEE. Trimming took off 2 bases at V and 1 base at J, with 10 bases between the two ends.

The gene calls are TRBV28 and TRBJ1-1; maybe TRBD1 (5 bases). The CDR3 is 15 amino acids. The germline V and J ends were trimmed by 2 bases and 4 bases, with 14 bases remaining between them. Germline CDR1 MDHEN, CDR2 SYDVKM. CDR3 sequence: CASSLLRGEGTEAFF. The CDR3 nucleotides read TGTGCCAGCAGTTTACTCCGGGGGGAAGGCACTGAAGCTTTCTTT. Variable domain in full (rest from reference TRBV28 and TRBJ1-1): DVKVTQSSRYLVKRTGEKVFLECVQDMDHENMFWYRQDPGLGLRLIYFSYDVKMKEKGDIPEGYSVSREKKERFSLILESASTNQTSMYLCASSLLRGEGTEAFFGQGTRLTVV.

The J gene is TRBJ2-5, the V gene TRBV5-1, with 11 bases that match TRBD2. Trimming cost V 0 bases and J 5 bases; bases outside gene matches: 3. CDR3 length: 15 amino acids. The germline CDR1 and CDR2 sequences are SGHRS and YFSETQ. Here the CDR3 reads CASSLVAGGSETQYF. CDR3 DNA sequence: TGCGCCAGCAGCTTGGTAGCGGGAGGGTCGGAGACCCAGTACTTC. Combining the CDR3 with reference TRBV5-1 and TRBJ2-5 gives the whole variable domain KAGVTQTPRYLIKTRGQQVTLSCSPISGHRSVSWYQQTPGQGLQFLFEYFSETQRNKGNFPGRFSGRQFSNSRSEMNVSTLELGDSALYLCASSLVAGGSETQYFGPGTRLLVL.

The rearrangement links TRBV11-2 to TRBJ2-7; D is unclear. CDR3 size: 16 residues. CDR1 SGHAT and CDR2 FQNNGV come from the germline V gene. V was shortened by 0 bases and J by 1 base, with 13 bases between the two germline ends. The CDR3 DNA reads TGTGCCAGCAGCTTAGATTCGGGTGCTCCATCCTACGAGCAGTACTTC. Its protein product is CASSLDSGAPSYEQYF.

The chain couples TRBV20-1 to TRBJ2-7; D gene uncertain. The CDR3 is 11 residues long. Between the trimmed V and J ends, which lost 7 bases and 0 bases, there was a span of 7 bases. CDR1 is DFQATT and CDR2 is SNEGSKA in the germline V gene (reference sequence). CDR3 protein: CSGMSSYEQYF. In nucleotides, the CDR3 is TGCAGTGGGATGAGCTCCTACGAGCAGTACTTC.

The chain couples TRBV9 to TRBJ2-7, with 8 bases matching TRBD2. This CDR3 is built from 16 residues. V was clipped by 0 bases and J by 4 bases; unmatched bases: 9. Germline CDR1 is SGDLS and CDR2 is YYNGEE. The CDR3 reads CASSVDTSGDGYEQYF. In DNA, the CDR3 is TGTGCCAGCAGCGTAGACACTAGCGGAGATGGATACGAGCAGTACTTC.

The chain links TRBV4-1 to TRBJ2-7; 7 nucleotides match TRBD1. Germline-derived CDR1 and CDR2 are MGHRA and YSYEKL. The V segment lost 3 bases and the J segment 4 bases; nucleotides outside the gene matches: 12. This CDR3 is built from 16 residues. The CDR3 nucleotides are TGCGCCAGCAGCCAGTCCTCGACAGGGTATGAATACGAGCAGTACTTC. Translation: CASSQSSTGYEYEQYF.

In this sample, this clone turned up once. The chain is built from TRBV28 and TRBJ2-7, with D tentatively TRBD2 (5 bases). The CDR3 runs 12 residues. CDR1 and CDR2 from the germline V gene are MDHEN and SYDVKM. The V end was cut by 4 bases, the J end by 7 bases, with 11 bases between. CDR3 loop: CASSSGLGEQYF. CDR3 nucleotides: TGTGCCAGCAGTTCTGGACTTGGGGAGCAGTACTTC.

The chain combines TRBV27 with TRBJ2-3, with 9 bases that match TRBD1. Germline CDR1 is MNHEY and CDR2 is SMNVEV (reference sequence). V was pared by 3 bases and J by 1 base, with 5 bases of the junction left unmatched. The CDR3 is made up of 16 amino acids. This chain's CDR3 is CASSFRDRDGTDTQYF. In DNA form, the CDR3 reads TGTGCCAGCAGTTTCAGGGACAGGGATGGCACAGATACGCAGTATTTT.

As DNA, the CDR3 is TGCGCCAGCAGCTTGGTGGGGGCCGAGACCCAGTACTTC. Its translation is CASSLVGAETQYF. This chain connects TRBV5-1 to TRBJ2-5, with D perhaps matching TRBD1 (6 bases). CDR1 is SGHRS and CDR2 is YFSETQ in the germline V gene. The CDR3 loop spans 13 amino acids. V lost 0 bases, J lost 5 bases, and 8 bases lay in between.

CDR3 bases: TGTGCCAGCAAAGCTAGGGCAGGGTCTAGGATGAACACTGAAGCTTTCTTT. Its protein product is CASKARAGSRMNTEAFF. The chain recombines TRBV2 with TRBJ1-1; D possibly corresponds to TRBD1 (5 bases). Germline-derived CDR1 and CDR2 are SNHLY and FYNNEI. CDR3 size: 17 residues. V was cut by 7 bases and J by 0 bases, with 21 bases left in between.

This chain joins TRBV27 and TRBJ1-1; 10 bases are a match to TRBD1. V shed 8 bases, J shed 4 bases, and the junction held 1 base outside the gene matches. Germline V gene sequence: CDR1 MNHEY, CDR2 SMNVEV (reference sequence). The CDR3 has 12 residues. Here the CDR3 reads CASGTGVTEAFF. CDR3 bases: TGTGCCAGCGGGACAGGGGTCACTGAAGCTTTCTTT.

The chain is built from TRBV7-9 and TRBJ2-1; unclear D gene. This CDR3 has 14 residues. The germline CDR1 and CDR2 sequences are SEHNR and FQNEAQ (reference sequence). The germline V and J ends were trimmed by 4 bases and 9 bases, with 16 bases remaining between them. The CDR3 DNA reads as TGTGCCAGCAGCTCCGCCGGGCGGTCGCCTGAGCAGTTCTTC. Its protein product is CASSSAGRSPEQFF.

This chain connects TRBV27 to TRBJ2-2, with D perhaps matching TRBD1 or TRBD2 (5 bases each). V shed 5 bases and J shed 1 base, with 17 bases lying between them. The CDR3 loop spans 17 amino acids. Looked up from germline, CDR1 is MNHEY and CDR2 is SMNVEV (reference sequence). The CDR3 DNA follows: TGTGCCAGCAGTCCCTTCGAGGGACCGATGAACACCGGGGAGCTGTTTTTT. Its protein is CASSPFEGPMNTGELFF.

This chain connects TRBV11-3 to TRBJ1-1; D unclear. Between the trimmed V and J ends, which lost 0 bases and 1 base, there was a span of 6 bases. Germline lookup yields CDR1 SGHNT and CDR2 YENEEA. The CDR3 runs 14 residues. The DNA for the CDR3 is TGTGCCAGCAGCTTAGACCCGTCGAACACTGAAGCTTTCTTT. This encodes CASSLDPSNTEAFF.